This TCR beta chain is from a study of shared clonotypes between healthy human individuals. Broader study findings: There were few donors, and this limited the genetic and exposure-history diversity represented.

Using immunoSEQ multiplex PCR, the repertoire was profiled, and TCRdb retains in-frame clones only, with some absent. The table includes hundreds of thousands of clones, around 95% detected once. CD45RO-negative CD8 cells positively selected for CCR7 made up the naive population, which excluded terminally differentiated effector memory CD45RA+ cells. Concerning this clone: What it recognizes is unknown. This CDR3 is also generated by other DNA sequences in the sample.

CDR3 length equals 11 residues. The V gene lost 3 bases and the J gene lost 7 bases, with 5 bases spanning the gap. The germline CDR1 and CDR2 sequences are SGHNT and YYREEE (reference sequence). Specimen: naive CD8+ T cells sorted from blood. The V and J genes are TRBV5-4 and TRBJ2-1, with D uncertain. The TCR sequence derives from a woman younger than 45 in good health. The CDR3 region has the DNA TGTGCCAGCAGCTCTTTAAATGAGCAGTTCTTC. It is translated as CASSSLNEQFF.